This T cell receptor (beta chain) was documented in a study of T cell responses to AZD1222 COVID-19 vaccine. This clone came up a few times. The data were produced by immunoSEQ multiplex PCR, yet TCRdb's version contains in-frame clones alone and is incomplete. The sample contains about 77,000 clones, more than 85% of which appear only once. Between the trimmed V and J ends, which lost 7 bases and 0 bases, there was a span of 10 bases. CDR3 length: 14 residues. Germline V CDR1 and CDR2: MNHEY, SMNVEV (reference sequence). The sample here was peripheral blood, taken 28 days after the second AZD1222 dose. The TCR sequence derives from an adult who received the AZD1222 COVID-19 vaccine. The chain has TRBV27 and TRBJ2-1; D may be TRBD1 or TRBD2 (5 bases each). Here the CDR3 reads CASTDGASYNEQFF. CDR3 coding DNA: TGTGCCAGCACCGACGGGGCCTCCTACAATGAGCAGTTCTTC.